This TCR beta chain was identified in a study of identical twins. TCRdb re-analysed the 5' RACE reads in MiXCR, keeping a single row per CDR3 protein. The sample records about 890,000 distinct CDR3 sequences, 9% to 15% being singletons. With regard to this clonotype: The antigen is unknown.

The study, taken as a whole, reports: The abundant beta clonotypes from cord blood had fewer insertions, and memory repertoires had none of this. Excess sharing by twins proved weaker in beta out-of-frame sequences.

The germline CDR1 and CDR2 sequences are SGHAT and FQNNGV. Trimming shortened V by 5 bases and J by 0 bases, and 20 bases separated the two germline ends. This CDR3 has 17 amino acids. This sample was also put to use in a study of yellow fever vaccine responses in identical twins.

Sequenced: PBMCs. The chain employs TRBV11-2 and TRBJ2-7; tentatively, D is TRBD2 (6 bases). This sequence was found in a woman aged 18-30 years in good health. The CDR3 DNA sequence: TGTGCCAGCAGCCGACTAAGCCGGGACTGGAACTCCTACGAGCAGTACTTC. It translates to CASSRLSRDWNSYEQYF.